The clone carrying this TCR beta chain was recorded a few times. These data are taken from a study of PD-L1 blockade in urothelial cancer. The wider study: Blood drawn 3 weeks (second dose) and 6 weeks after treatment start was analyzed.

Spike-ins of synthetic TCR analog templates went into each PCR. Data came from immunoSEQ multiplex PCR; TCRdb stores just in-frame clones and leaves some out. The sample lists 45,000 to 50,000 clones, 70% to 90% occurring once. After removal of 1 base from V and 2 bases from J, the junction contained 3 bases not matched to a gene. Germline V gene data show CDR1 as SGHTA and CDR2 as FQGNSA. CDR3 length equals 15 residues. The patients had locally advanced or metastatic urothelial carcinoma. Sample numbers ranged from 1 to 8 per patient, encompassing pretreatment and on-treatment collections. Here the sequenced sample was PBMCs, taken around atezolizumab (anti-PD-L1) treatment. The gene calls are TRBV7-2 and TRBJ2-7; 9 bases line up with TRBD1. The sequence derives from a man older than 75 with urothelial cancer. The CDR3 loop is CASSLGDRVTYEQYF. The CDR3 DNA is TGTGCCAGCAGCTTAGGGGACAGGGTTACCTACGAGCAGTACTTC.